This entry describes one T cell receptor beta chain. Its antigen has not been determined. Base qualities are not provided; no much larger clone lies one nucleotide away. This entry comes from a study of blood T cell repertoires in COVID-19 (TCRdb year 2020). Regarding the research as a whole: The collaborator samples originated in the United States, Italy and Spain and spanned the acute and convalescent phases of COVID-19. A de-identified subject ID, COVID-19 status, age in years and sex were almost always included in the sample metadata. The samples were drawn from the first 160 participants of the ongoing ImmuneRACE study and from 1,254 subjects provided by 6 global collaborators. Where available, HLA class I and class II types were obtained from metadata supplied by the sample provider rather than from assay-based typing. Subjects who had been exposed to COVID-19, were actively infected with it, or had recovered from it provided the deeply sampled blood TCRbeta repertoires that made up the dataset. The repertoires were made available in a free public database intended to serve as a resource for research on the immune response to SARS-CoV-2. The prospective study material was composed of cDNA or gDNA derived from T cells, B-cell-depleted T cells, or PBMCs.

There are 12 amino acids in the CDR3, from cysteine to phenylalanine inclusive. The CDR3 DNA has 36 bases and is translated from base 1. V is clipped by 0 bases and J by 8 bases, and the sequence between their germline boundaries is 7 bases long. Via the germline V gene, CDR1 is SGHVS and CDR2 FNYEAQ. The research as a whole found: Clinical and demographic metadata were provided uncurated, with the amount varying by source and participant.

The collaborating institutions used their own protocols to collect whole blood in K2EDTA tubes. For TCRbeta analysis, collaborator samples were shipped as frozen whole blood, as isolated PBMCs, or as DNA extracted from either sample type. TCRbeta CDR3 regions were amplified from genomic DNA using the immunoSEQ Assay, a bias-controlled multiplex PCR. The authors' pipeline ran thus. Within the assay, amplification of reference gene primers was used to estimate how many nucleated cells each sample contained. To quantify the absolute abundance of each unique TCRbeta CDR3 rearrangement, sequence reads were collapsed and filtered. For each sample, productive Simpson clonality was calculated as the square root of Simpson's diversity index across productive rearrangements. Imported from immuneACCESS, the table was reduced by TCRdb to in-frame sequences with V and J called. These copies leave out some clones; in studies compared against another copy, an unresolved V gene accounts for under half, and the cause of the remainder is not known. The DNA was the basis for D and trimming; V, J and clone size are from that table. This sample is represented by over 40,000 clones; 90% of them were singletons. The ten largest clonotypes hold just over 5% of the sample.

The sequence derives from a man in his 70s with acute or convalescent COVID-19. The sequence joins TRBV7-6 to TRBJ1-2, with no D gene named confidently. Source material: peripheral blood. The base sequence is TGTGCCAGCAGCTTAGCTGGCCCGGGCTACACCTTC. It translates to CASSLAGPGYTF.